Listed here are 22 T cell receptor beta chains from one sample, sequenced in a study of shared clonotypes between healthy human individuals. Only in-frame clones appear in the TCRdb table, and some are missing; sequencing was by immunoSEQ multiplex PCR. The sample yields about 2 million clones, 85% to 95% seen once. Source material: naive CD4+ T cells sorted from blood. Subset of the sample: CD45RA+ positively selected. These TCRs come from a man aged 18 to 35 in good health.

This rearrangement joins TRBV6-1 to TRBJ1-2; a weak D match, TRBD1 (5 bases). Germline values: CDR1 MNHNS, CDR2 SASEGT. V shed 6 bases and J shed 3 bases, with 8 bases lying between them. This CDR3 has 12 residues. CDR3 sequence reads: CASRLGDYGYTF. The DNA for the CDR3 is TGTGCCAGCAGGTTAGGGGACTATGGCTACACCTTC.

The CDR3 coding sequence is TGTGCCACCAGCAGAGATTCGCCGGCTGAGGGGTACTTC. Amino acid sequence: CATSRDSPAEGYF. This sequence joins TRBV15 and TRBJ2-4; TRBD2 is a possible D gene (5 bases). Germline CDR1 is LNHNV and CDR2 is YYDKDF (reference sequence). This CDR3 has 13 amino acids. V lost 0 bases to trimming and J lost 15 bases, with 15 bases between them.

This sequence joins TRBV5-1 and TRBJ2-7; no reliable D call. The V and J ends lost 1 base and 2 bases respectively, with 10 bases between them. The V gene's germline CDR1 is SGHRS and CDR2 YFSETQ. CDR3 length: 14 residues. CDR3 protein: CASSLLSETYEQYF. DNA for the CDR3: TGCGCCAGCAGCTTGCTCTCAGAGACCTACGAGCAGTACTTC.

The genes are TRBV5-3 and TRBJ1-5, with 7 bases aligning to TRBD1. Being an ORF, TRBV5-3 has a function that is uncertain. The CDR3 runs 17 residues. The junction had 11 bases not matched to a gene; V was cut back by 4 bases and J by 1 base. CDR3 DNA: TGTGCCAGAAGCACCGACAGGGTCGGGAGCAGCAATCAGCCCCAGCATTTT. Translating gives CARSTDRVGSSNQPQHF.

This clone was seen a handful of times. The V and J genes are TRBV6-1 and TRBJ1-5; D gene unclear. The germline gives CDR1 MNHNS, CDR2 SASEGT. The CDR3 has 14 amino acids. V gave up 1 base and J gave up 6 bases, with 10 bases separating them. The CDR3 region has the DNA TGTGCCAGCAGTGAAGGGTCAGGAGGTCAGCCCCAGCATTTT. Translating it yields CASSEGSGGQPQHF.

This clone was found once. The genes are TRBV28 and TRBJ2-5, with 8 bases that match TRBD1. This CDR3 comprises 15 residues. Germline-derived CDR1 and CDR2 are MDHEN and SYDVKM. With V trimmed by 6 bases and J by 1 base, 7 bases remained unmatched. For the CDR3, the DNA is TGTGCCAGCAGCTCTGCCGGGACAGGCCAAGAGACCCAGTACTTC. Protein sequence: CASSSAGTGQETQYF.

The J gene is TRBJ1-2, the V gene TRBV12-5; 7 nucleotides match TRBD1. The CDR3 runs to 13 residues. The ends lost 6 bases at V and 5 bases at J; junction bases unmatched: 6. Germline loops: CDR1 LGHNT, CDR2 FRNRAP. In DNA, the CDR3 is TGTGCTAGTGGGCGGGACAGCCAATATGGCTACACCTTC. Translation: CASGRDSQYGYTF.

V gene TRBV7-9 combines with J gene TRBJ2-2; TRBD1 aligns across 8 bases. Trimming removed 0 bases from V and 7 bases from J; junction bases left unmatched: 10. CDR1 is SEHNR, CDR2 FQNEAQ, per germline (reference sequence). The CDR3 has 17 residues. The CDR3 nucleotides read TGTGCCAGCAGCTTAGCGCGGCAGGGGGCGCCCGGCGGGGAGCTGTTTTTT. Protein product: CASSLARQGAPGGELFF.

CDR3 sequence reads: CASSLSGNEQYF. DNA of the CDR3: TGTGCCAGCAGTTTATCCGGGAACGAGCAGTACTTC. This sequence joins TRBV28 and TRBJ2-5; perhaps TRBD2 as D (5 bases). The J call may be incorrect, as the DNA end agrees better with TRBJ2-7. Germline CDR1 reads MDHEN; CDR2 reads SYDVKM. The CDR3 is 12 amino acids.

This clone appeared a single time. J is TRBJ1-1 and V is TRBV7-2; no clear D gene. Germline assignment: CDR1 SGHTA and CDR2 FQGNSA. V was shortened by 1 base and J by 2 bases, with 11 bases between the two germline ends. The CDR3 is 15 amino acids. CDR3 bases: TGTGCCAGCAGCTTAGTAGACACCTTTAACACTGAAGCTTTCTTT. Translation gives CASSLVDTFNTEAFF.

With respect to this clone: Other DNA sequences in the sample encode the same CDR3. CDR3 sequence reads: CASSRQGSGYTF. In nucleotides, the CDR3 is TGTGCCAGCAGTCGACAGGGAAGTGGCTACACCTTC. The chain has TRBV6-5 and TRBJ1-2, with TRBD1 identical over 7 bases. The CDR3 is made up of 12 amino acids. Germline V gene lookup returns CDR1 MNHEY and CDR2 SVGAGI. J lost 7 bases, V lost 5 bases, and 4 bases had no gene match.

The chain uses TRBV6-6 and TRBJ2-2; 9 positions agree with TRBD1. The CDR3 has 16 amino acids. Germline V gene data show CDR1 as MNHNY and CDR2 as SVGAGI (reference sequence). V lost 6 bases to trimming and J lost 2 bases; unmatched junction nucleotides: 7. This chain's CDR3 is CASSLQGAGNTGELFF. CDR3 nucleotides: TGTGCCAGCAGCCTACAGGGGGCGGGAAACACCGGGGAGCTGTTTTTT.

V is TRBV27 and J is TRBJ1-6; 8 nucleotides match TRBD1. This CDR3 has 16 residues. J gave up 4 bases and V 4 bases, and 6 bases lay outside the gene matches. CDR1 is MNHEY, CDR2 SMNVEV, per germline (reference sequence). The CDR3 DNA follows: TGTGCCAGCAGTTCGACAGGGGCGGTGTATAATTCACCCCTCCACTTT. Protein: CASSSTGAVYNSPLHF.

The J gene is TRBJ2-7, the V gene TRBV5-4, with D possibly being TRBD1 (6 bases). With 6 bases removed from V and 0 bases from J, the gap between germline ends came to 16 bases. Germline V lookup: CDR1 SGHNT, CDR2 YYREEE (reference sequence). The CDR3 is made up of 15 amino acids. The CDR3, as DNA: TGTGCCAGCACGATACAGGGTCCTAACTCCTACGAGCAGTACTTC. Its protein is CASTIQGPNSYEQYF.

The chain carries TRBV6-5 and TRBJ1-2; D is perhaps TRBD1 (6 bases). The germline V gene encodes CDR1 MNHEY and CDR2 SVGAGI. Between the trimmed V and J ends, which lost 4 bases and 6 bases, there was a span of 9 bases. This CDR3 is built from 12 residues. The CDR3 is CASSSRQDGYTF. CDR3 DNA sequence: TGTGCCAGCAGTTCCCGACAGGATGGCTACACCTTC.

The genes are TRBV6-5 and TRBJ1-1; no clear D. The V and J ends lost 3 bases and 5 bases respectively, with 7 bases between them. The CDR3 totals 12 residues. In germline, CDR1 is MNHEY, CDR2 SVGAGI. DNA for the CDR3: TGTGCCAGCAGTTATCTGGGAACTGAAGCTTTCTTT. Its translation is CASSYLGTEAFF.

V is TRBV15 and J is TRBJ2-7; either TRBD1 or TRBD2 may supply D (5 bases each). There are 15 residues in the CDR3. V was clipped by 0 bases and J by 3 bases, with 12 bases between them. The germline gives CDR1 LNHNV, CDR2 YYDKDF (reference sequence). The CDR3 DNA sequence: TGTGCCACCAGCAGAGATAAAGGGGAGAGCTACGAGCAGTACTTC. Translating it yields CATSRDKGESYEQYF. Based on the CDR3 plus reference TRBV15 and TRBJ2-7, the full variable domain is DAMVIQNPRYQVTQFGKPVTLSCSQTLNHNVMYWYQQKSSQAPKLLFHYYDKDFNNEADTPDNFQSRRPNTSFCFLDIRSPGLGDTAMYLCATSRDKGESYEQYFGPGTRLTVT.

The chain uses TRBV6-5 and TRBJ1-3; the D gene is possibly TRBD1 (6 bases). Germline CDR1 is MNHEY and CDR2 is SVGAGI. The CDR3 sequence is 15 residues long. V dropped 5 bases and J dropped 2 bases, with 13 bases sitting between them. This CDR3 is CASSGQGRPGNTIYF. CDR3 DNA sequence: TGTGCCAGCAGTGGCCAGGGGAGACCTGGAAACACCATATATTTT.

This sequence joins TRBV19 and TRBJ1-5, with D unresolved. Germline loops: CDR1 LNHDA, CDR2 SQIVND (reference sequence). The ends were cut back, 3 bases at V and 4 bases at J, with 16 bases in the middle. This CDR3 contains 16 residues. The CDR3 DNA follows: TGTGCCAGTAGTATGCGACGGCAGGTGACTAATCAGCCCCAGCATTTT. Its protein is CASSMRRQVTNQPQHF.

This chain links TRBV6-5 with TRBJ1-2, with TRBD1 matching 7 bases. V trimming: 6 bases; J trimming: 5 bases; junction bases outside the gene matches: 6. Germline values: CDR1 MNHEY, CDR2 SVGAGI. The CDR3 totals 13 residues. The CDR3 DNA reads as TGTGCCAGCAGGACGACAGGGCCTTATGGCTACACCTTC. This encodes CASRTTGPYGYTF.

This clone was detected only once. The J gene is TRBJ2-1, the V gene TRBV4-3, with 8 bases aligning to TRBD2. Germline V CDR1 and CDR2: LGHNA, YSLEER. Trimming removed 4 bases from V and 8 bases from J; junction bases left unmatched: 16. This CDR3 comprises 17 residues. In DNA form, the CDR3 reads TGCGCCAGCAGCCGCGGAACCGGGACTAGTTCTTTGTATGAGCAGTTCTTC. Its protein product is CASSRGTGTSSLYEQFF.

The J gene is TRBJ1-1, the V gene TRBV29-1, with D unclear. V was clipped by 4 bases and J by 8 bases, with 11 bases between them. Germline-derived CDR1 and CDR2 are SQVTM and ANQGSEA. The CDR3 has 11 residues. In nucleotides, the CDR3 is TGCAGCGTTGGACGGGTACGGGAAGCTTTCTTT. Translating it yields CSVGRVREAFF.